The rows below give T cell receptor beta chains drawn from one sample of a study of STAT5B mutations in CD4+ large granular lymphocyte leukemia. Repertoires were generated with immunoSEQ multiplex PCR, while TCRdb's copy carries only in-frame clones and drops some. The table shows tens of thousands of clones, with over 65% occurring only once. Specimen: CD4+ T cells from blood buffy coats. Source of these receptors: a human donor in good health. Each CDR3 is given with its conserved first and last residue. The order of the fields is D gene, V gene, clone size, J gene, CDR3 DNA, CDR3 protein. A D gene is named only where the DNA matches it firmly. Expanded clones get a size class; other rows say once, few or many, or leave the size out.

d_call: .
v_call: TRBV4-1
clone_size: .
j_call: TRBJ2-7
cdr3_nt: TGCGCCAGCAGCCAAGAGACTGAACCCTACGAGCAGTACTTC
cdr3_aa: CASSQETEPYEQYF

d_call: .
v_call: TRBV10-2
clone_size: .
j_call: TRBJ2-5
cdr3_nt: TGCGCCAGCAGTGCAACAGGGCAAGAGACCCAGTACTTC
cdr3_aa: CASSATGQETQYF

d_call: TRBD2
v_call: TRBV5-4
clone_size: .
j_call: TRBJ2-1
cdr3_nt: TGTGCCAGCAGCTACCAACTAGCGGGATTCAATGAGCAGTTCTTC
cdr3_aa: CASSYQLAGFNEQFF

d_call: .
v_call: TRBV29-1
clone_size: .
j_call: TRBJ1-6
cdr3_nt: TGCAGCGTTGCAGAGGATCTTTATTCACCCCTCCACTTT
cdr3_aa: CSVAEDLYSPLHF

d_call: .
v_call: TRBV18
clone_size: .
j_call: TRBJ1-3
cdr3_nt: TGTGCCAGCTCACCGGGGACCTCAAACACCATATATTTT
cdr3_aa: CASSPGTSNTIYF

d_call: .
v_call: TRBV2
clone_size: few
j_call: TRBJ1-5
cdr3_nt: TGTGCCAGCAGTGAAGTGGGGGGCAATCAGCCCCAGCATTTT
cdr3_aa: CASSEVGGNQPQHF

d_call: .
v_call: TRBV7-7
clone_size: .
j_call: TRBJ2-1
cdr3_nt: TGTGCTAGCAGGTTTTTGGAGGAGCAGTTCTTC
cdr3_aa: CASRFLEEQFF

d_call: TRBD2
v_call: TRBV4-2
clone_size: .
j_call: TRBJ2-7
cdr3_nt: TGTGCCAGCAGCCAAGGGACTAGCGGAAACTACGAGCAGTACTTC
cdr3_aa: CASSQGTSGNYEQYF

d_call: TRBD2
v_call: TRBV6-1
clone_size: .
j_call: TRBJ2-3
cdr3_nt: TGTGCCAGCAGTGAAGCCTGGTTAGCGGGGAGCACAGATACGCAGTATTTT
cdr3_aa: CASSEAWLAGSTDTQYF

d_call: .
v_call: TRBV6-1
clone_size: .
j_call: TRBJ1-2
cdr3_nt: TGTGCCAGCAGCGTGGACCATTTTAACTATGGCTACACCTTC
cdr3_aa: CASSVDHFNYGYTF

d_call: .
v_call: TRBV2
clone_size: .
j_call: TRBJ1-2
cdr3_nt: TGTGCCAGCAGGACGGAATCAGGGTATGGCTACACCTTC
cdr3_aa: CASRTESGYGYTF

d_call: .
v_call: TRBV2
clone_size: .
j_call: TRBJ2-3
cdr3_nt: TGTGCCAACACCCGGTCCGGGGACCCCTCAAGGGATACGCAGTATTTT
cdr3_aa: CANTRSGDPSRDTQYF

d_call: .
v_call: TRBV9
clone_size: few
j_call: TRBJ2-1
cdr3_nt: TGTGCCAGCAGCGCCTCCACTGCGTATGAGCAGTTCTTC
cdr3_aa: CASSASTAYEQFF

d_call: .
v_call: TRBV11-3
clone_size: .
j_call: TRBJ2-7
cdr3_nt: TGTGCCAGCAGCTTAGATCTGGCCTACGAGCAGTACTTC
cdr3_aa: CASSLDLAYEQYF

d_call: .
v_call: TRBV18
clone_size: few
j_call: TRBJ1-5
cdr3_nt: TGTGCCAGCTCACCAGGCGGGAATAGCAATCAGCCCCAGCATTTT
cdr3_aa: CASSPGGNSNQPQHF

d_call: .
v_call: TRBV2
clone_size: .
j_call: TRBJ2-1
cdr3_nt: TGTGCCAGCAGCGGGGGACAGCTCTTCAATGAGCAGTTCTTC
cdr3_aa: CASSGGQLFNEQFF

d_call: .
v_call: TRBV15
clone_size: .
j_call: TRBJ2-7
cdr3_nt: TGTGCCACCAGCAGAGATACGCGGGACTACGAGCAGTACTTC
cdr3_aa: CATSRDTRDYEQYF

d_call: TRBD2
v_call: TRBV19
clone_size: once
j_call: TRBJ2-3
cdr3_nt: TGTGCCAGTAACGCACCGGGACTAACCACAGATACGCAGTATTTT
cdr3_aa: CASNAPGLTTDTQYF

d_call: .
v_call: TRBV7-2
clone_size: .
j_call: TRBJ1-3
cdr3_nt: TGTGCCAGCAGCCTAGCGGCCTCTGGAAACACCATATATTTT
cdr3_aa: CASSLAASGNTIYF

d_call: TRBD2
v_call: TRBV9
clone_size: once
j_call: TRBJ2-1
cdr3_nt: TGTGCCAGCGGTCTAGCGGGGGGGTCGATCCCCAGTGAGCAGTTCTTC
cdr3_aa: CASGLAGGSIPSEQFF

d_call: .
v_call: TRBV11-3
clone_size: .
j_call: TRBJ2-7
cdr3_nt: TGTGCCAGCAGCTTAGGGGAGTACGAGCAGTACTTC
cdr3_aa: CASSLGEYEQYF

d_call: TRBD2
v_call: TRBV18
clone_size: .
j_call: TRBJ2-7
cdr3_nt: TGTGCCAGCTCACCTAGCGGGGGTTCCTCCTACGAGCAGTACTTC
cdr3_aa: CASSPSGGSSYEQYF

d_call: TRBD2
v_call: TRBV13
clone_size: .
j_call: TRBJ2-1
cdr3_nt: TGTGCCAGCAGCAGTAGCGGGCCCCGCTCCTACAATGAGCAGTTCTTC
cdr3_aa: CASSSSGPRSYNEQFF

d_call: .
v_call: TRBV11-2
clone_size: once
j_call: TRBJ2-5
cdr3_nt: TGTGCCAGCAGCTTAGAGGGTCCTAGGTGGGAGACCCAGTACTTC
cdr3_aa: CASSLEGPRWETQYF

d_call: .
v_call: TRBV5-1
clone_size: few
j_call: TRBJ1-3
cdr3_nt: TGCGCCAGCAGCCTAAGTGGGGGGACTGGAAACACCATATATTTT
cdr3_aa: CASSLSGGTGNTIYF

d_call: .
v_call: TRBV5-1
clone_size: .
j_call: TRBJ1-3
cdr3_nt: TGCGCCAGCAGCCTGGGACGGGGGGTCAGCTCTGGAAACACCATATATTTT
cdr3_aa: CASSLGRGVSSGNTIYF

d_call: .
v_call: TRBV5-1
clone_size: .
j_call: TRBJ1-3
cdr3_nt: TGCGCCAGCAGCTTGAACAGGGCAGGAAACACCATATATTTT
cdr3_aa: CASSLNRAGNTIYF

d_call: TRBD2
v_call: TRBV29-1
clone_size: .
j_call: TRBJ2-5
cdr3_nt: TGCAGCGTCGACCGTGGCCCGGGGGGGGCCCAGTACTTC
cdr3_aa: CSVDRGPGGAQYF

d_call: TRBD1
v_call: TRBV10-3
clone_size: .
j_call: TRBJ2-1
cdr3_nt: TGTGCCATCAGTGAGTCCATTGCCCAGGGGGATGAGCAGTTCTTC
cdr3_aa: CAISESIAQGDEQFF

d_call: .
v_call: TRBV4-3
clone_size: .
j_call: TRBJ1-5
cdr3_nt: TGCGCCAGCAGCCAGCTGGCTGGGGGCTCATGGCCCCAGCATTTT
cdr3_aa: CASSQLAGGSWPQHF

d_call: TRBD1
v_call: TRBV7-2
clone_size: .
j_call: TRBJ2-7
cdr3_nt: TGTGCCAGCAGTCGAGCCGGGACAGTTTCCTACGAGCAGTACTTC
cdr3_aa: CASSRAGTVSYEQYF

d_call: TRBD1
v_call: TRBV7-2
clone_size: .
j_call: TRBJ1-2
cdr3_nt: TGTGCCAGCAGCTTAGCCCGGGTGGGACAGGGGGACGGCTACACCTTC
cdr3_aa: CASSLARVGQGDGYTF

d_call: .
v_call: TRBV14
clone_size: .
j_call: TRBJ2-7
cdr3_nt: TGTGCCAGCAGCCGTTCTTCCTACGAGCAGTACTTC
cdr3_aa: CASSRSSYEQYF

d_call: .
v_call: TRBV5-8
clone_size: .
j_call: TRBJ2-7
cdr3_nt: TGTGCCAGCAGCTTGGGGGTAAACGAGCAGTACTTC
cdr3_aa: CASSLGVNEQYF

d_call: .
v_call: TRBV5-1
clone_size: .
j_call: TRBJ2-3
cdr3_nt: TGCGCCAGCAGCCCCCCCGGGCGAGGGGCAGATACGCAGTATTTT
cdr3_aa: CASSPPGRGADTQYF

d_call: TRBD1
v_call: TRBV19
clone_size: .
j_call: TRBJ1-2
cdr3_nt: TGTGCCAGTAGTTTGGGACAGGGCCAAAACTATGGCTACACCTTC
cdr3_aa: CASSLGQGQNYGYTF

d_call: .
v_call: TRBV5-8
clone_size: few
j_call: TRBJ1-5
cdr3_nt: TGTGCCAGCACGGGGGGGCAATACACAGATCAGCCCCAGCATTTT
cdr3_aa: CASTGGQYTDQPQHF

d_call: .
v_call: TRBV2
clone_size: few
j_call: TRBJ1-2
cdr3_nt: TGTGCCAGCAGTGTGAGGGGATCAAACTATGGCTACACCTTC
cdr3_aa: CASSVRGSNYGYTF

d_call: .
v_call: TRBV19
clone_size: .
j_call: TRBJ2-2
cdr3_nt: TGTGCCAGTAGTATAGACCTACCGGACAGACCGAACACCGGGGAGCTGTTTTTT
cdr3_aa: CASSIDLPDRPNTGELFF

d_call: TRBD1
v_call: TRBV10-3
clone_size: .
j_call: TRBJ2-7
cdr3_nt: TGTGCCATCAGGGGGACAGGGAGCCACGAGCAGTACTTC
cdr3_aa: CAIRGTGSHEQYF

d_call: TRBD2
v_call: TRBV15
clone_size: .
j_call: TRBJ2-1
cdr3_nt: TGTGCCACCGTCCCGGGACTAGCGGGATTGGGGGCCAATGAGCAGTTCTTC
cdr3_aa: CATVPGLAGLGANEQFF

d_call: .
v_call: TRBV19
clone_size: once
j_call: TRBJ2-4
cdr3_nt: TGTGCCAGTAGTCTCCGGGGAGGGGGTCAAGCCAAAAACATTCAGTACTTC
cdr3_aa: CASSLRGGGQAKNIQYF